One and the same sample provided the 15 T cell receptor beta chains below, sequenced in a study of OX40 agonist ivuxolimab in advanced cancers. The data were produced by immunoSEQ multiplex PCR, yet TCRdb's version contains in-frame clones alone and is incomplete. Of under 20,000 clones listed, roughly four fifths are singletons. Sample: CD4+ or CD8+ T cells sorted from blood, taken in a trial of the OX40 agonist ivuxolimab. The receptors come from an adult with an advanced solid tumor such as melanoma, head and neck, liver or kidney cancer.

The chain links TRBV28 to TRBJ2-5; 7 bases align to TRBD1. The J call may be incorrect, as the DNA end agrees better with TRBJ2-7. Per germline, CDR1 MDHEN and CDR2 SYDVKM. This CDR3 is built from 14 residues. Here the CDR3 reads CASRTGKSSYEQYF. The CDR3 coding sequence is TGTGCCAGCAGGACAGGGAAGAGCTCCTACGAGCAGTACTTC.

The chain joins TRBV7-3 to TRBJ2-3, with 12 nucleotides matching TRBD2. This CDR3 region has 16 residues. Trimming removed 5 bases from V and 2 bases from J; junction bases left unmatched: 5. The V gene's germline CDR1 is SGHTA and CDR2 FQGTGA. CDR3 protein: CASSIGTSGYTDTQYF. The CDR3 nucleotides are TGTGCCAGCAGCATAGGGACTAGCGGGTACACAGATACGCAGTATTTT.

The CDR3 sequence: CASSLDYEQYF. The CDR3 DNA follows: TGTGCCAGCAGCTTGGACTACGAGCAGTACTTC. The chain employs TRBV5-4 and TRBJ2-7, with no clear D. The germline gives CDR1 SGHNT, CDR2 YYREEE (reference sequence). V lost 0 bases, J lost 3 bases, and 1 base lay in between. CDR3 length: 11 amino acids.

The rearrangement joins TRBV27 to TRBJ2-1, with 7 bases matching TRBD2. Unmatched junction bases numbered 14, after V lost 4 bases and J lost 5 bases. The germline gives CDR1 MNHEY, CDR2 SMNVEV (reference sequence). There are 17 residues in the CDR3. The DNA of the CDR3 is TGTGCCAGCAGTTCCTCGGGACTACCCTTTTTGGACAATGAGCAGTTCTTC. Its translation: CASSSSGLPFLDNEQFF.

The genes are TRBV28 and TRBJ1-1; unclear D gene. Trimming removed 10 bases at V and 1 base at J, with 7 bases between. Germline-derived CDR1 and CDR2 are MDHEN and SYDVKM. The length of the CDR3 is 11 residues. This chain's CDR3 is CATEANTEAFF. The CDR3 nucleotides read TGTGCCACCGAGGCGAACACTGAAGCTTTCTTT. The full variable domain, its missing parts supplied by reference TRBV28 and TRBJ1-1, is DVKVTQSSRYLVKRTGEKVFLECVQDMDHENMFWYRQDPGLGLRLIYFSYDVKMKEKGDIPEGYSVSREKKERFSLILESASTNQTSMYLCATEANTEAFFGQGTRLTVV.

The chain combines TRBV7-8 with TRBJ2-7; 13 bases are shared with TRBD2. V trimming: 1 base; J trimming: 3 bases; junction bases outside the gene matches: 0. This CDR3 contains 15 residues. CDR1 is SGHVS and CDR2 is FQNEAQ in the germline V gene. CDR3 sequence reads: CASSLGTSGSYEQYF. The DNA for the CDR3 is TGTGCCAGCAGCTTAGGGACTAGCGGGAGCTACGAGCAGTACTTC.

This clone was recorded a few times. This chain uses TRBV4-3 with TRBJ1-2, with 8 bases identical to TRBD1. The V gene's germline CDR1 is LGHNA and CDR2 YSLEER. The CDR3 sequence is 16 residues long. J was trimmed by 2 bases and V by 0 bases; bases with no gene match: 5. CDR3 amino acids: CASSQDGTGVNYGYTF. CDR3 DNA sequence: TGCGCCAGCAGCCAAGACGGGACAGGAGTAAACTATGGCTACACCTTC.

This sequence joins TRBV7-3 and TRBJ2-3, with 11 nucleotides matching TRBD2. The V and J ends lost 0 bases and 2 bases, in that order; junction bases with no gene match: 7. CDR3 length equals 18 residues. CDR1 and CDR2 (germline): SGHTA, FQGTGA. The CDR3 loop reads CASSLTSGRAPYTDTQYF. As DNA, the CDR3 is TGTGCCAGCAGCTTAACTAGCGGGAGGGCTCCTTACACAGATACGCAGTATTTT.

The rearrangement uses TRBV19 and TRBJ1-4; TRBD1 aligns across 9 bases. The CDR3 runs to 15 residues. V trimming: 0 bases; J trimming: 7 bases; junction bases outside the gene matches: 3. Looked up from germline, CDR1 is LNHDA and CDR2 is SQIVND (reference sequence). The CDR3: CASSIDRDRVEKLFF. The CDR3 DNA reads TGTGCCAGTAGTATAGATCGGGACAGGGTTGAAAAACTGTTTTTT.

This clone came up once. The J gene is TRBJ2-2, the V gene TRBV7-9, with D tentatively TRBD2 (7 bases). This CDR3 spans 17 amino acids. CDR1 and CDR2 (germline): SEHNR, FQNEAQ (reference sequence). Trimming stripped 5 bases from V and 1 base from J, with 17 bases between. CDR3 sequence (DNA): TGTGCCAGCAGCCCCAGGGGCGGGGGTCGGAACACCGGGGAGCTGTTTTTT. Amino acid sequence: CASSPRGGGRNTGELFF.

V usage is TRBV7-9 and J usage is TRBJ2-6, with D unresolved. V was pared by 8 bases and J by 2 bases, with 19 bases between. CDR1 is SEHNR and CDR2 is FQNEAQ in the germline V gene (reference sequence). CDR3 length: 17 amino acids. The CDR3 coding sequence is TGTGCCAGCGGGTTACCTCTTGTGGGGACTGGGGCCAACGTCCTGACTTTC. This translates into CASGLPLVGTGANVLTF.

V and J are TRBV7-2 and TRBJ1-1, with D possibly matching TRBD1 (5 bases). The V and J ends lost 5 bases and 8 bases respectively, with 12 bases between them. Germline values: CDR1 SGHTA, CDR2 FQGNSA. The CDR3 spans 12 residues. This CDR3 reads CASSPRTREAFF. CDR3 sequence (DNA): TGTGCCAGCAGCCCCCGGACACGAGAAGCTTTCTTT.

A single count supports this clone. Other DNA sequences in this sample translate to the same CDR3. The chain has TRBV27 and TRBJ2-7; D call uncertain. CDR3 length equals 12 residues. Germline loops: CDR1 MNHEY, CDR2 SMNVEV (reference sequence). V dropped 3 bases and J dropped 4 bases, with 7 bases sitting between them. The CDR3 loop is CASSFLGYEQYF. CDR3 in DNA: TGTGCCAGCAGTTTCCTCGGTTACGAGCAGTACTTC.

The gene calls are TRBV5-1 and TRBJ1-1; 7 bases align to TRBD1. This CDR3 is built from 13 residues. Germline trimming cut 3 bases from V and 4 bases from J; bases unmatched to any gene: 3. Germline CDR1 and CDR2: SGHRS and YFSETQ. DNA for the CDR3: TGCGCCAGCAGCTCGACAGGGTTCACTGAAGCTTTCTTT. The encoded protein is CASSSTGFTEAFF. Complete variable domain (other parts from reference TRBV5-1 and TRBJ1-1): KAGVTQTPRYLIKTRGQQVTLSCSPISGHRSVSWYQQTPGQGLQFLFEYFSETQRNKGNFPGRFSGRQFSNSRSEMNVSTLELGDSALYLCASSSTGFTEAFFGQGTRLTVV.

V gene TRBV5-1 combines with J gene TRBJ2-3; 8 positions agree with TRBD1. This CDR3 contains 16 residues. V dropped 1 base and J dropped 0; count of bases not matched to a gene: 4. The germline V gene encodes CDR1 SGHRS and CDR2 YFSETQ. CDR3 residues: CASSLRQGKSTDTQYF. CDR3 sequence (DNA): TGCGCCAGCAGCTTGCGACAGGGGAAAAGCACAGATACGCAGTATTTT.